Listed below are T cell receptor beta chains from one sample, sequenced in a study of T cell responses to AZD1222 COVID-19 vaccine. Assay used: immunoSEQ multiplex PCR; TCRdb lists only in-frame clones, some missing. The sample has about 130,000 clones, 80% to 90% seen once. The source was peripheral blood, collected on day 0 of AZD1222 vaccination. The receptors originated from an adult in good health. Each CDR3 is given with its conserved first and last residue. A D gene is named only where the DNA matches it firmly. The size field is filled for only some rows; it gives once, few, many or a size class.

CDR3: CASSWTRSSYNEQFF
DNA: TGTGCCAGCAGCTGGACTAGATCCTCCTACAATGAGCAGTTCTTC
J: TRBJ2-1
size: .
D: TRBD2
V: TRBV3-1/TRBV3-2

CDR3: CASSVGGTANTEAFF
DNA: TGTGCCAGCAGCGTAGGGGGAACGGCTAACACTGAAGCTTTCTTT
J: TRBJ1-1
size: .
D: .
V: TRBV9

CDR3: CASSRGIEAFF
DNA: TGTGCCAGCAGCCGGGGGATTGAAGCTTTCTTT
J: TRBJ1-1
size: .
D: .
V: TRBV6-5

CDR3: CASSLEGQGNEQYF
DNA: TGCGCCAGCAGCTTGGAAGGACAGGGAAACGAGCAGTACTTC
J: TRBJ2-7
size: few
D: TRBD1
V: TRBV5-1

CDR3: CASSLTEGGPREQFF
DNA: TGTGCCAGCAGTTTAACCGAGGGAGGGCCGAGGGAGCAGTTCTTC
J: TRBJ2-1
size: .
D: TRBD2
V: TRBV28

CDR3: CAISVVGEGEQYF
DNA: TGTGCCATCAGTGTCGTCGGTGAGGGGGAGCAGTACTTC
J: TRBJ2-7
size: .
D: .
V: TRBV10-3

CDR3: CASSPDRVTNEKLFF
DNA: TGTGCCAGCAGCCCCGACAGAGTTACAAATGAAAAACTGTTTTTT
J: TRBJ1-4
size: once
D: .
V: TRBV7-8

CDR3: CATSDSPEILSNEQFF
DNA: TGTGCCACCAGTGATTCGCCGGAGATATTAAGTAATGAGCAGTTCTTC
J: TRBJ2-1
size: .
D: .
V: TRBV24-1

CDR3: CASSLEDSQLYEQYF
DNA: TGCGCCAGCAGCTTGGAAGACAGCCAGCTCTACGAGCAGTACTTC
J: TRBJ2-7
size: .
D: .
V: TRBV5-1

CDR3: CATSETRQGAENEKLFF
DNA: TGTGCCACCAGTGAAACCCGACAGGGGGCCGAAAATGAAAAACTGTTTTTT
J: TRBJ1-4
size: .
D: TRBD1
V: TRBV24-1

CDR3: CASSLNPVWGYTF
DNA: TGTGCCAGCAGTTTAAATCCTGTATGGGGCTACACCTTC
J: TRBJ1-2
size: once
D: .
V: TRBV27

CDR3: CSVEGGQWNTEAFF
DNA: TGCAGCGTTGAAGGTGGACAGTGGAACACTGAAGCTTTCTTT
J: TRBJ1-1
size: .
D: .
V: TRBV29-1

CDR3: CASTLMVVSNQPQHF
DNA: TGTGCCAGCACCCTGATGGTAGTCAGCAATCAGCCCCAGCATTTT
J: TRBJ1-5
size: once
D: .
V: TRBV28

CDR3: CASSLKGRGYTF
DNA: TGTGCCAGCAGCTTAAAGGGACGAGGCTACACCTTC
J: TRBJ1-2
size: .
D: .
V: TRBV7-9

CDR3: CASSLTDLITEAFF
DNA: TGTGCCAGCAGCTTGACAGATCTAATTACTGAAGCTTTCTTT
J: TRBJ1-1
size: .
D: .
V: TRBV5-6

CDR3: CASSPRRGEGTEAFF
DNA: TGTGCCAGCAGCCCGCGTAGGGGCGAAGGAACTGAAGCTTTCTTT
J: TRBJ1-1
size: .
D: .
V: TRBV11-3

CDR3: CASSYGLAGDNEQFF
DNA: TGTGCCAGCAGTTACGGACTAGCGGGAGACAATGAGCAGTTCTTC
J: TRBJ2-1
size: .
D: TRBD2
V: TRBV6-2/TRBV6-3

CDR3: CASSGRPGTSSSNEQFF
DNA: TGTGCCAGCAGCGGAAGGCCCGGGACTAGCAGTTCCAATGAGCAGTTCTTC
J: TRBJ2-1
size: .
D: TRBD2
V: TRBV7-2

CDR3: CASSLEAGGGGYTF
DNA: TGTGCCAGCAGCTTAGAGGCAGGGGGCGGGGGCTACACCTTC
J: TRBJ1-2
size: .
D: TRBD1
V: TRBV11-2